These T cell receptor beta chains were read from a single sample in a study of shared clonotypes between healthy human individuals. Assay used: immunoSEQ multiplex PCR; TCRdb lists only in-frame clones, some missing. The profile shows around 700,000 clones, around 72% of them singletons. The sequenced sample consisted of memory CD4+ T cells sorted from blood. The receptors derive from a woman in her 30s in good health. Each CDR3 is given with its conserved first and last residue. The order of the fields is V gene, D gene, J gene, clone size, CDR3 DNA, CDR3 protein. D genes are given only for firm matches. Only part of the rows carry a size: once, few, many, or a class if the clone is expanded.

TRBV19	TRBD1	TRBJ1-6	.	TGTGCCAGCCGAGGGGGCCTCGATTCACCCCTCCACTTT	CASRGGLDSPLHF
TRBV7-9	TRBD2	TRBJ2-3	.	TGTGCCAGCAGCCAAAGCGGGAGGGCCAGGTATACGCAGTATTTT	CASSQSGRARYTQYF
TRBV9	.	TRBJ1-4	many	TGTGCCAGCAGCGTAGCTCCAGGGCTCGGTGAAAAACTGTTTTTT	CASSVAPGLGEKLFF
TRBV4-1	TRBD1	TRBJ1-1	.	TGCGCCAGCAGCCATCTGGGACAGGCGAACACTGAAGCTTTCTTT	CASSHLGQANTEAFF
TRBV6-4	TRBD2	TRBJ2-1	.	TGTGCCAGCAGTGTGCGGGGGTCAGGTGGTGAGCAGTTCTTC	CASSVRGSGGEQFF
TRBV6-6	.	TRBJ1-2	.	TGTGCCAGCAGTTACTCGGGGGAGAACTATGGCTACACCTTC	CASSYSGENYGYTF
TRBV28	.	TRBJ2-5	once	TGTGCCAGCAGTTTATTGGCCGCGGAGACCCAGTACTTC	CASSLLAAETQYF
TRBV27	.	TRBJ2-2	once	TGTGCCAGCGTGATGGTGGGCGGGACCTCGAAAAGGGAGCTGTTTTTT	CASVMVGGTSKRELFF
TRBV5-1	TRBD1	TRBJ2-7	.	TGCGCCAGCAAGGAAGGGGGCGGCGAAGAGCAGTACTTC	CASKEGGGEEQYF
TRBV10-3	TRBD1	TRBJ2-7	.	TGTGCCATCACCGGGACAGACGGATCCTACGAGCAGTACTTC	CAITGTDGSYEQYF
TRBV27	.	TRBJ2-2	.	TGTGCCAGCATGAGAGACTTGGGGGGAGTGAGTGCCGGGGAGCTGTTTTTT	CASMRDLGGVSAGELFF
TRBV5-6	.	TRBJ1-2	.	TGTGCCAGCAGCGTGGACAGACCCTATGGCTACACCTTC	CASSVDRPYGYTF
TRBV6-1	TRBD1	TRBJ1-2	.	TGTGCCAGCAGTGAAGAGGACAGGGGGTATGGCTACACCTTC	CASSEEDRGYGYTF
TRBV11-2	.	TRBJ2-7	few	TGTGCCAGCAGTCGCCAGTCGGGGGGCCACGAGCAGTACTTC	CASSRQSGGHEQYF
TRBV13	.	TRBJ2-3	.	TGTGCCAGCAGCCCAGGGGGGATTGGTGGAGATACGCAGTATTTT	CASSPGGIGGDTQYF
TRBV27	TRBD2	TRBJ2-6	.	TGTGCCAGCAGTTCACTAGCGGGAAGCTCTGGGGCCAACGTCCTGACTTTC	CASSSLAGSSGANVLTF
TRBV19	.	TRBJ1-5	.	TGTGCCAGTAGTATGGGTCAGTTCTATCAGCCCCAGCATTTT	CASSMGQFYQPQHF
TRBV28	.	TRBJ1-4	few	TGTGCCGGGGCGGCACCGCCTAATGAAAAACTGTTTTTT	CAGAAPPNEKLFF
TRBV28	.	TRBJ1-5	.	TGTGCCAGCAGTATACGGACGGACAATCAGCCCCAGCATTTT	CASSIRTDNQPQHF
TRBV10-3	.	TRBJ1-1	.	TGTGCCATCAGTGGGGCAGGGTTGGTGACTGAAGCTTTCTTT	CAISGAGLVTEAFF
TRBV2	.	TRBJ1-2	.	TGTGCCAGCAGTGAAAGGGGAGCTAACTATGGCTACACCTTC	CASSERGANYGYTF
TRBV18	TRBD2	TRBJ2-7	.	TGTGCCAGCTCATCGTCCGGGACGGCCCTAGCGGGGAGCTCCTACGAGCAGTACTTC	CASSSSGTALAGSSYEQYF
TRBV9	TRBD2	TRBJ2-3	.	TGTGCCAGCAGCGTAGGCCTAGCGGGAGGACCCACAGATACGCAGTATTTT	CASSVGLAGGPTDTQYF
TRBV2	.	TRBJ2-7	few	TGTGCCACCGGGCCCCTCTCCTACGAGCAGTACTTC	CATGPLSYEQYF
TRBV7-8	TRBD2	TRBJ2-3	once	TGTGCCAGCAGCCCTAGCGGGTTCACAGATACGCAGTATTTT	CASSPSGFTDTQYF
TRBV11-2	.	TRBJ2-7	many	TGTGCCAGCTTGGAACCGGGACGGAAGAACGAGCAGTACTTC	CASLEPGRKNEQYF
TRBV7-9	.	TRBJ1-2	.	TGTGCCAGCAGCCGATGGGACACTGAGGGCTATGGCTACACCTTC	CASSRWDTEGYGYTF
TRBV5-1	.	TRBJ2-3	.	TGCGCCAGCAGCTTGGGTCGGCAGTCGAGCACAGATACGCAGTATTTT	CASSLGRQSSTDTQYF
TRBV6-1	TRBD2	TRBJ2-7	few	TGTGCCAGCAAAAATAGCGGGAGCTTTTTCGAGCAGTACTTC	CASKNSGSFFEQYF
TRBV4-1	TRBD2	TRBJ2-3	.	TGCGCCAGCAGCCAAAAAACACCGGGACTAGCGGGAGTGGGGGCCAGGACAGATACGCAGTATTTT	CASSQKTPGLAGVGARTDTQYF
TRBV19	TRBD1	TRBJ2-2	few	TGTGCCAGTAGTCCCCAAGGGACAGACGCCGCGAACACCGGGGAGCTGTTTTTT	CASSPQGTDAANTGELFF
TRBV9	TRBD1	TRBJ2-5	.	TGTGCCAGCTCCGGGACAGGGGCACAGACCCAGTACTTC	CASSGTGAQTQYF